Listed below are T cell receptor beta chains from one sample, sequenced in a study of human T cells and chemical hapten exposure. TCRdb reprocessed the 5' RACE reads with MiXCR, giving one entry per CDR3 protein. The sample lists about 140,000 distinct CDR3 sequences; roughly 4.1% were seen once. These receptors came from a female donor in good health. CDR3s include the opening cysteine and the closing phenylalanine or tryptophan. The D gene is left open where the match is weak.

>TRBV29-1|-
CRIQGNTEAFF
>TRBV3-1|TRBD2
CASSRLAGGIYNEQFF
>TRBV15|-
CATSRDQLSGNTIYF
>TRBV20-1|-
CSAGGYTF
>TRBV20-1|TRBD1
CSASQTGTGHNSPLHF
>TRBV12-3/TRBV12-4|TRBD1
CASSFSQGVDTGELFF
>TRBV28|-
CASSYPFGTSYYEQYF
>TRBV5-1|-
CASSLVQGVYTF
>TRBV7-6|-
CASSLAYSGANVLTF
>TRBV20-1|-
CSASDGAPTQETQYF
>TRBV13|TRBD1
CASTGTEGTQYF
>TRBV5-1|-
CASSLDRETQYF
>TRBV5-1|-
CASSPGTLTDTQYF
>TRBV25-1|-
CASSAAGTRRQETQYF
>TRBV5-1|-
CASSLAQEAGELFF
>TRBV10-2|-
CASSEVSGANVLTF
>TRBV29-1|-
CSAYELNTEAFF
>TRBV11-3|-
CASSSGTSSGNTIYF
>TRBV12-3/TRBV12-4|-
CATHTGASEQFF
>TRBV6-2/TRBV6-3|TRBD1
CASRTTTLGQGATEAFF
>TRBV7-8|TRBD2
CASSLLAGAYNEQFF
>TRBV5-1|-
CASSLDRISTDTQYF
>TRBV5-1|-
CASSLGGANTGELFF
>TRBV6-5|-
CASSLLQGTVDEKLFF
>TRBV5-1|-
CASSLGGQPHQPQHF
>TRBV10-3|-
CAISPGTGCSDTQYF
>TRBV14|-
CASSQAQQVTQYF
>TRBV6-1|TRBD1
CASSEAGTVYGYTF
>TRBV7-2|-
CASSLDRRRVGNEQFF
>TRBV5-1|-
CASSHPASLYNEQFF
>TRBV5-1|-
CASSQGLPGNEQFF
>TRBV6-2/TRBV6-3|-
CASSYGQMNTEAFF
>TRBV6-1|-
CASSDQPPMPGQSYEQYF
>TRBV29-1|-
CSVVHNDRSYYGYTF
>TRBV4-2|-
CASSQDPLRVKSEAFF
>TRBV19|TRBD1
CASTTTPRDSSGNTIYF
>TRBV24-1|-
CATSDRTYANTGELFF
>TRBV7-2|TRBD2
CASSLVSYSGGAGGSEQFF
>TRBV27|-
CASSLFPGAGANVLTF
>TRBV7-2|-
CASSFGGFSTQYF
>TRBV28|TRBD2
CASRSASGGAPNNEQFF
>TRBV18|-
CASSPGQAATNEKLFF
>TRBV20-1|TRBD1
CSARDRDRADQPQHF
>TRBV9|-
CASSVTMNTEAFF
>TRBV12-3/TRBV12-4|TRBD1
CASSLVATGVTDTQYF
>TRBV3-1|-
CASSQGQGLDAFF
>TRBV6-6|TRBD1
CASSLPQGYEQYF
>TRBV14|TRBD1
CASSRSRGRTYEQYF
>TRBV12-3/TRBV12-4|-
CASSLAGQQYF
>TRBV5-1|-
CASSYGLPGDTQYF
>TRBV3-1|-
CASRGDYEQYF
>TRBV20-1|TRBD1
CSAGGTGRFQPQHF
>TRBV12-3/TRBV12-4|TRBD2
CASSFPSGGNNEQFF
>TRBV5-1|-
CASRSGYGALGTDTQYF
>TRBV5-6|-
CASSVGPLFGEQYF
>TRBV14|-
CASSQDLGRASPLHF
>TRBV29-1|-
CSVGGANEQFF